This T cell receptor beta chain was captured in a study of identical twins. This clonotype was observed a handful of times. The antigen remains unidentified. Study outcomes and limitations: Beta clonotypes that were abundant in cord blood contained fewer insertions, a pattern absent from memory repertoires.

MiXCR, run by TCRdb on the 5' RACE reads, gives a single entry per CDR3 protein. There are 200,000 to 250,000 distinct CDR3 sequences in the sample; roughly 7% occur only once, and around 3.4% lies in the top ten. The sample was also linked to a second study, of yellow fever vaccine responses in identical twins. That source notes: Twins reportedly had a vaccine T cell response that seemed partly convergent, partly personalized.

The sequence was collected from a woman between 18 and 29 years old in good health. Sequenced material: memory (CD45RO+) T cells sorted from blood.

In DNA form, the CDR3 reads TGTGCCAGCAGAGAGATGGGGACAGGGTCGCGCTACACCTTC. It yields the protein CASREMGTGSRYTF. The rearrangement links TRBV25-1 to TRBJ1-2; 9 bases line up with TRBD1. The CDR3 covers 14 residues. With 6 bases clipped from V and 9 bases from J, the junction kept 11 bases outside the gene matches. In germline, CDR1 is MGHDK, CDR2 SYGVNS.